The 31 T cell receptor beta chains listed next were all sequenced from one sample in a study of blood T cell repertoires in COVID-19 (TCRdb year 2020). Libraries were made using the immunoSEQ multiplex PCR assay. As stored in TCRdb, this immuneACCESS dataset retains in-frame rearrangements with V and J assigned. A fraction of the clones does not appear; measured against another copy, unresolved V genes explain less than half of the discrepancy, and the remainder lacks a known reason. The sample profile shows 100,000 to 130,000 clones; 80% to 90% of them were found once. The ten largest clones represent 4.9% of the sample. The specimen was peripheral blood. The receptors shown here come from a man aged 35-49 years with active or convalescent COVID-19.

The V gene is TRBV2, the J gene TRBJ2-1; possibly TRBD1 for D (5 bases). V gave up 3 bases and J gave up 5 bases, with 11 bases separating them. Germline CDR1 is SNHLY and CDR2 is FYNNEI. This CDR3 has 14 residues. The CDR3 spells CASSDTGYNNEQFF. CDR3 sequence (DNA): TGTGCCAGCAGTGACACAGGTTATAACAATGAGCAGTTCTTC.

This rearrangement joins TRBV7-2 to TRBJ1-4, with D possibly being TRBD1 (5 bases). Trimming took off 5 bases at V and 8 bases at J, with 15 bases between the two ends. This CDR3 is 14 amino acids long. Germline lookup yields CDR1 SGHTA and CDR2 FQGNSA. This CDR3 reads CASSVQGSGEKLFF. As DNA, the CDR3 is TGTGCCAGCAGCGTCCAGGGAAGTGGGGAAAAACTGTTTTTT.

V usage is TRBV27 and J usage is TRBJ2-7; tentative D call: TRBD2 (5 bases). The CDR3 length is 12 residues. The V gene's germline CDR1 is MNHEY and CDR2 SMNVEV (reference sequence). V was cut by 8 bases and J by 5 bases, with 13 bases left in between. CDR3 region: CASSEGRHEQYF. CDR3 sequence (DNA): TGTGCCAGCTCAGAGGGAAGACACGAGCAGTACTTC.

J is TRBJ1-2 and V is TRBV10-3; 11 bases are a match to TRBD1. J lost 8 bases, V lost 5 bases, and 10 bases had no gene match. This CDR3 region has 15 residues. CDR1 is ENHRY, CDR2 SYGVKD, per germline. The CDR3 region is CAISSGQGATGGYTF. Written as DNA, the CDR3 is TGTGCCATCAGTAGTGGACAGGGGGCGACGGGAGGCTACACCTTC.

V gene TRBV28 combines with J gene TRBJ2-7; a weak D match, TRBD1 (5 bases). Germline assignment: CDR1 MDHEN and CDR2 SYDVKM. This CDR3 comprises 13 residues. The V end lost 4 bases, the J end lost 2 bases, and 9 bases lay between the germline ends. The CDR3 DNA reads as TGTGCCAGCAGTTCGACAGTTCCCTACGAGCAGTACTTC. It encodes CASSSTVPYEQYF.

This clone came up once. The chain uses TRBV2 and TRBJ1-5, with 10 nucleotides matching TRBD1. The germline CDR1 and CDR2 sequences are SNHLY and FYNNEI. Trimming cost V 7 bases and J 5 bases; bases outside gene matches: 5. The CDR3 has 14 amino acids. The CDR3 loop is CASIWDRGDQPQHF. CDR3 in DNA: TGTGCCAGCATCTGGGACAGGGGTGATCAGCCCCAGCATTTT.

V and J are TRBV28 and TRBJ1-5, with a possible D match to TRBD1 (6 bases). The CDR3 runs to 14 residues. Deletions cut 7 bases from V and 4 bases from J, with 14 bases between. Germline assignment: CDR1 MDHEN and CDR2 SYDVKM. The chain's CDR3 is CASTGGAINQPQHF. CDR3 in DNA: TGTGCCAGCACCGGGGGGGCTATTAATCAGCCCCAGCATTTT.

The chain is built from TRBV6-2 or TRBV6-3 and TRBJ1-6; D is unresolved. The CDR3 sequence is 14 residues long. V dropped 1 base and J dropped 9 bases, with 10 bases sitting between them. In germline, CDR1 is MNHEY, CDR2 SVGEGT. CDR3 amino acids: CASSYFGDGSPLHF. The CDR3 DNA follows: TGTGCCAGCAGTTACTTCGGGGATGGTTCACCCCTCCACTTT.

The CDR3 loop reads CASSLAQTSTDTQYF. The CDR3 DNA sequence: TGCGCCAGCAGCTTAGCACAGACGAGCACAGATACGCAGTATTTT. The J gene is TRBJ2-3, the V gene TRBV5-1; D is ambiguous. The CDR3 loop spans 15 amino acids. Germline V gene lookup returns CDR1 SGHRS and CDR2 YFSETQ. Trimming stripped 2 bases from V and 0 bases from J, with 10 bases between.

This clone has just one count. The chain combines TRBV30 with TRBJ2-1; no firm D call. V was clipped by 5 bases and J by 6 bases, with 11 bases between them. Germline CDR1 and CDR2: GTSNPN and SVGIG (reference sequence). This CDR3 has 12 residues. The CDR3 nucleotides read TGTGCCTGGGGCAGATCAGGCAATGAGCAGTTCTTC. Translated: CAWGRSGNEQFF.

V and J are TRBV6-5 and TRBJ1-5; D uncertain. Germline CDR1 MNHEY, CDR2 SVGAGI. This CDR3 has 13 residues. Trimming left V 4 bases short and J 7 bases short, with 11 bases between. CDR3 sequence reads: CASSWAGSQPQHF. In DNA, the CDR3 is TGTGCCAGCAGTTGGGCTGGGAGCCAGCCCCAGCATTTT.

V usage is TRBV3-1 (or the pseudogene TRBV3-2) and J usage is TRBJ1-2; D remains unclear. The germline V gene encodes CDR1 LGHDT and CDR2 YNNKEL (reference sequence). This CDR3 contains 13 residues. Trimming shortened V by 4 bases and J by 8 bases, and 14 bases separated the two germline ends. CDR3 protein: CASSPPSTRGYTF. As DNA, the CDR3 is TGTGCCAGCAGCCCGCCGTCTACTCGCGGCTACACCTTC.

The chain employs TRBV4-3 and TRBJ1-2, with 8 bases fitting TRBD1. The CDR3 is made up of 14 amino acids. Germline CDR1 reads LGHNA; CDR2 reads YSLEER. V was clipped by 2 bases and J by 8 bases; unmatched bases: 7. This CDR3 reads CASSQQGAPGGYTF. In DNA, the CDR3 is TGCGCCAGCAGCCAACAGGGGGCGCCCGGCGGCTACACCTTC.

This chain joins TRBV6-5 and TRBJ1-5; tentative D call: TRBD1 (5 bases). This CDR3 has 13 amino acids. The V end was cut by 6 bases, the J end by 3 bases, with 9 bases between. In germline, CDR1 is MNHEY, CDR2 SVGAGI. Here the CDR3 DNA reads TGTGCCAGCAGGGCAGGGTCCAATCAGCCCCAGCATTTT. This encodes CASRAGSNQPQHF.

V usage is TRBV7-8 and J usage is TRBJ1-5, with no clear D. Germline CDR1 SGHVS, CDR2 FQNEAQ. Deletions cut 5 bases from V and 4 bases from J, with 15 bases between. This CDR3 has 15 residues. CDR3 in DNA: TGTGCCAGCAGCCCCGCGCGGATCCTAAATCAGCCCCAGCATTTT. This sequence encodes CASSPARILNQPQHF.

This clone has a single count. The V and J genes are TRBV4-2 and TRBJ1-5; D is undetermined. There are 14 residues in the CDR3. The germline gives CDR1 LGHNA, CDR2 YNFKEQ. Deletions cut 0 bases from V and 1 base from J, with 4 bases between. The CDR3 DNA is TGTGCCAGCAGCCAAGACTCCAGCAATCAGCCCCAGCATTTT. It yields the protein CASSQDSSNQPQHF.

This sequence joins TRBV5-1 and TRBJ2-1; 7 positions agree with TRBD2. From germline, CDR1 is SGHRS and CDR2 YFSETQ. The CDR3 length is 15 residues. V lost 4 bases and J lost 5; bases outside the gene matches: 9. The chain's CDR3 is CASSPYWAGDNEQFF. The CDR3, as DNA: TGCGCCAGCAGCCCGTACTGGGCGGGGGACAATGAGCAGTTCTTC.

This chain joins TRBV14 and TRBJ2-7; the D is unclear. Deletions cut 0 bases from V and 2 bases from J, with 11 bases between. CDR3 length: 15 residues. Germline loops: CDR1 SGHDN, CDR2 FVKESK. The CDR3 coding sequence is TGTGCCAGCAGCCAAGATGCGTGGGCAGCCTACGAGCAGTACTTC. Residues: CASSQDAWAAYEQYF.

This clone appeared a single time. The CDR3 nucleotides are TGCGCCAGCAGAGACAGACTAGCGGGAGAATCTGAGCAGTTCTTC. Its translation is CASRDRLAGESEQFF. The genes are TRBV5-1 and TRBJ2-1, with 12 bases aligning to TRBD2. Germline CDR1 and CDR2: SGHRS and YFSETQ. With V trimmed by 5 bases and J by 9 bases, 9 bases remained unmatched. The CDR3 runs 15 residues.

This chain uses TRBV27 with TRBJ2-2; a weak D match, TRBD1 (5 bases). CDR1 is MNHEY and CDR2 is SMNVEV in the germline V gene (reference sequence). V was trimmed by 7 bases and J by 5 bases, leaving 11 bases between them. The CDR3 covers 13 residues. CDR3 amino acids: CASTKDITGELFF. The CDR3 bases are TGTGCCAGCACCAAGGACATAACCGGGGAGCTGTTTTTT.

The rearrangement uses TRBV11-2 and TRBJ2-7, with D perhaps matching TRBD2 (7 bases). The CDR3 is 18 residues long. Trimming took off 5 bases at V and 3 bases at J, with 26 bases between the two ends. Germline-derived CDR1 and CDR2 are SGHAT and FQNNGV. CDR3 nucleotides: TGTGCCAGCAGCCCCCCCGGGGGGCGCTTTTACCCCGACTACGAGCAGTACTTC. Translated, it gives CASSPPGGRFYPDYEQYF.

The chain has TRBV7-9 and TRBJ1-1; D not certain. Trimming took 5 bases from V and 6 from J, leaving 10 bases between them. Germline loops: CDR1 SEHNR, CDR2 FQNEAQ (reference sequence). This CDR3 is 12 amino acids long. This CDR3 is CASSPPVAEAFF. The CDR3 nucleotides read TGTGCCAGCAGCCCACCAGTCGCTGAAGCTTTCTTT. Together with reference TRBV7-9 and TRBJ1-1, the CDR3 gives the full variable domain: DTGVSQNPRHKITKRGQNVTFRCDPISEHNRLYWYRQTLGQGPEFLTYFQNEAQLEKSRLLSDRFSAERPKGSFSTLEIQRTEQGDSAMYLCASSPPVAEAFFGQGTRLTVV.

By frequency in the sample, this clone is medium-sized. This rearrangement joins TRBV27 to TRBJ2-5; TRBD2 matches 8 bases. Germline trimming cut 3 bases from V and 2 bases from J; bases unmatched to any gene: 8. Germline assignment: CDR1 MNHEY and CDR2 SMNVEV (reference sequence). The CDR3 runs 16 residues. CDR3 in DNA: TGTGCCAGCAGTTTGTATAGCGGGGACTTTCAAGAGACCCAGTACTTC. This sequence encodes CASSLYSGDFQETQYF.

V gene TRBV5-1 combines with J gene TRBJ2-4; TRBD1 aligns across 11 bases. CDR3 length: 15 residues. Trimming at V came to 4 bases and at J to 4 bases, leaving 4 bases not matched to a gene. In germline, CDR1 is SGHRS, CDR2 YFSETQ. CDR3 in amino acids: CASSRGTGGKNIQYF. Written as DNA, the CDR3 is TGCGCCAGCAGCCGCGGGACAGGGGGAAAAAACATTCAGTACTTC.

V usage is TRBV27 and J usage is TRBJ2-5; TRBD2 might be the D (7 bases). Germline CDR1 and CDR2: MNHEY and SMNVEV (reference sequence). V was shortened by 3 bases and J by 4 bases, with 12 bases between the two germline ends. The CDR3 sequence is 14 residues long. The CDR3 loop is CASSFGGATETQYF. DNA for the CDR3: TGTGCCAGCAGTTTTGGGGGGGCGACAGAGACCCAGTACTTC.

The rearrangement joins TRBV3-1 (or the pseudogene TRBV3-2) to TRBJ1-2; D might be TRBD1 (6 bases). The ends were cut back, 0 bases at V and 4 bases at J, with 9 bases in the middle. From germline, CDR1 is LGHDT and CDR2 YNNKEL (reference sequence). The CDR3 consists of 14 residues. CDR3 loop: CASSQETGSYGYTF. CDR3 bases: TGTGCCAGCAGCCAAGAGACAGGAAGCTATGGCTACACCTTC.

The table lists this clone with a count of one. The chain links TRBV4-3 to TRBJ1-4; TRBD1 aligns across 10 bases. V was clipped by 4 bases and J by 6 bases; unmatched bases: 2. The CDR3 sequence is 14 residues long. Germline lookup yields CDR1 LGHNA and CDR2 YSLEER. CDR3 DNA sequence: TGCGCCAGCAGCCCGGGGACAGGGGATGAAAAACTGTTTTTT. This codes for CASSPGTGDEKLFF.

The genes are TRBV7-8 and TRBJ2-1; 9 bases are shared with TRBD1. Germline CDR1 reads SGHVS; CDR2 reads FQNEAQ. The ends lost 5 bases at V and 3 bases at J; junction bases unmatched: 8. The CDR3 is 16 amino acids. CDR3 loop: CASSHGTGMFYNEQFF. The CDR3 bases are TGTGCCAGCAGCCACGGGACAGGGATGTTCTACAATGAGCAGTTCTTC.

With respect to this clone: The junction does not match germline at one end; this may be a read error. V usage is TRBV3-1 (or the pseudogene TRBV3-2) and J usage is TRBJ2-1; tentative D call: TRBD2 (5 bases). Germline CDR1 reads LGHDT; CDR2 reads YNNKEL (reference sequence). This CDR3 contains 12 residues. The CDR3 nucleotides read TGTGCCAGCAGCCCCAGGCGGGCTGGGTTGGTCTTC. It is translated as CASSPRRAGLVF.

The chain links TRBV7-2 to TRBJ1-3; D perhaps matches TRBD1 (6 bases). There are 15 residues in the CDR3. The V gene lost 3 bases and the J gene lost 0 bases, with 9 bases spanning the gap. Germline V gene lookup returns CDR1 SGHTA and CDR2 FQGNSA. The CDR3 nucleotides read TGTGCCAGCAGCTTGGTCAGGGGCTCTGGAAACACCATATATTTT. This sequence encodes CASSLVRGSGNTIYF.

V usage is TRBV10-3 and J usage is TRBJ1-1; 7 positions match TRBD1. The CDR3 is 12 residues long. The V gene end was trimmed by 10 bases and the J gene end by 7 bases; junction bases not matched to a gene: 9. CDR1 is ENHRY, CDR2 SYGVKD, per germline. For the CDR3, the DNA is TGTGCCACCCGAGACAGGGATGGTGAAGCTTTCTTT. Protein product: CATRDRDGEAFF.